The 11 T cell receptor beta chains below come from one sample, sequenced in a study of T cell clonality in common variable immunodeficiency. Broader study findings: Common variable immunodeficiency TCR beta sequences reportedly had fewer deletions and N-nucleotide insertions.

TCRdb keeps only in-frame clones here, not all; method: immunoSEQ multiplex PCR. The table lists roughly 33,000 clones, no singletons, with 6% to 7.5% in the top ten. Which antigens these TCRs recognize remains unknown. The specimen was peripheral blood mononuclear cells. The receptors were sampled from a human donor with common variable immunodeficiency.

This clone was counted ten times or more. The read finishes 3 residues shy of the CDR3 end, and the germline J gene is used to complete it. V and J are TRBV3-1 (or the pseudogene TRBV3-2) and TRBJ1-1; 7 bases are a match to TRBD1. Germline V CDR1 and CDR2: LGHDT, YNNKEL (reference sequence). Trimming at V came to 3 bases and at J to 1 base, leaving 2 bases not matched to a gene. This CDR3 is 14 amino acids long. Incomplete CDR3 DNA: TGTGCCAGCAGCCACGGGACAGCGAACACTGAA. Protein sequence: CASSHGTANTE. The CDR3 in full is CASSHGTANTEAFF.

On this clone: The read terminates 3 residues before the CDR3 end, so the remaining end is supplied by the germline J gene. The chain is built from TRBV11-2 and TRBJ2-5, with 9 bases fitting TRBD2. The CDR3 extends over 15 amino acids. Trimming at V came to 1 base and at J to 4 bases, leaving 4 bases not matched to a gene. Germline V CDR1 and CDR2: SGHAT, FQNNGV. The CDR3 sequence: CASSLGGGAGETQYF. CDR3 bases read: TGTGCCAGCAGCTTAGGCGGGGGGGCTGGAGAGACC.

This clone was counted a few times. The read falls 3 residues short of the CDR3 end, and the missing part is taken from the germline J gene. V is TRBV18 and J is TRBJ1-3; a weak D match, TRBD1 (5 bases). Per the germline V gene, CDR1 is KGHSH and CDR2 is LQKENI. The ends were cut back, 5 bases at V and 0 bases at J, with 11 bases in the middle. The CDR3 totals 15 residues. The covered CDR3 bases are TGTGCCAGCTCATCAGACAGCATCTCTGGAAACACC. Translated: CASSSDSISGNT. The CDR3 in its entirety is CASSSDSISGNTIYF.

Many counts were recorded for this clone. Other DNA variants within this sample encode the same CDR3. CDR3 amino acids: CASKTGGEKLFF. The CDR3 DNA, read in part, is TGTGCCAGCAAGACAGGAGGTGAAAAA. V is TRBV19 and J is TRBJ1-4; D perhaps matches TRBD1 (6 bases). The read gets to within 3 residues of the CDR3 end, and the germline J gene fills in the rest. V gave up 9 bases and J gave up 7 bases, with 12 bases separating them. Germline V gene lookup returns CDR1 LNHDA and CDR2 SQIVND (reference sequence). The CDR3 has 12 amino acids.

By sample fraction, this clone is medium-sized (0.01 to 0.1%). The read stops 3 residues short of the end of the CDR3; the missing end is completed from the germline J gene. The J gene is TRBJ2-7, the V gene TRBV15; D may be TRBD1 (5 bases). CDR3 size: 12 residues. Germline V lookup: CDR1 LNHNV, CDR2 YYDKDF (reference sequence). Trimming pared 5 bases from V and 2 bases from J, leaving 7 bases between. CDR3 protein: CATSPGPYEQYF. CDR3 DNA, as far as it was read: TGTGCCACCAGCCCAGGGCCCTACGAG. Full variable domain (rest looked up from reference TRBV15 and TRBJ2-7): DAMVIQNPRYQVTQFGKPVTLSCSQTLNHNVMYWYQQKSSQAPKLLFHYYDKDFNNEADTPDNFQSRRPNTSFCFLDIRSPGLGDTAMYLCATSPGPYEQYFGPGTRLTVT.

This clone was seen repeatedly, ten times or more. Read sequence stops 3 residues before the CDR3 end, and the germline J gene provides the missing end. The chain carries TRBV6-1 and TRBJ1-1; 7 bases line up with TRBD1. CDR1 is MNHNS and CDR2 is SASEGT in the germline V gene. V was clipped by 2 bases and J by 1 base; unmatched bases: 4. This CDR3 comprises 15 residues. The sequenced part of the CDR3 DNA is TGTGCCAGCAGTGAAATGACAGGGAAGAACACTGAA. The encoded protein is CASSEMTGKNTE. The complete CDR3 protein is CASSEMTGKNTEAFF.

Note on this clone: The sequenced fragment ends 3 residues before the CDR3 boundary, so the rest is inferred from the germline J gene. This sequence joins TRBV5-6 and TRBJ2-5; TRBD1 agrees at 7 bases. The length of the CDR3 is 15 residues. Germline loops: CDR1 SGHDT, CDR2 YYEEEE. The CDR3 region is CASSDPTGYPLTQYF. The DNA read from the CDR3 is TGTGCCAGCAGCGACCCGACAGGGTACCCCCTTACC.

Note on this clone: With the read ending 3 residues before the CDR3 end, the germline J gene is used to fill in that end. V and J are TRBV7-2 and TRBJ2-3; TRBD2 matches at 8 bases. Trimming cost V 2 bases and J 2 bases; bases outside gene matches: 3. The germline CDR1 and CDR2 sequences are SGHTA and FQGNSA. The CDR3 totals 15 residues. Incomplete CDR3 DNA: TGTGCCAGCAGCTTATATAGCGGGGCCACAGATACG. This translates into CASSLYSGATDT. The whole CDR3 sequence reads CASSLYSGATDTQYF.

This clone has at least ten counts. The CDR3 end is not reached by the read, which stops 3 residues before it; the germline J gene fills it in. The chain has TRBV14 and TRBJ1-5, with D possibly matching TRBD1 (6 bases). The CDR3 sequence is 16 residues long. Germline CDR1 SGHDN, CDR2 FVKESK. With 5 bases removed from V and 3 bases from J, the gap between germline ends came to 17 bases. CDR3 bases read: TGTGCCAGCAGCAAGGGAGAGGAGGGGGACAATCAGCCC. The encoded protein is CASSKGEEGDNQP. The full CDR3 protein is CASSKGEEGDNQPQHF.

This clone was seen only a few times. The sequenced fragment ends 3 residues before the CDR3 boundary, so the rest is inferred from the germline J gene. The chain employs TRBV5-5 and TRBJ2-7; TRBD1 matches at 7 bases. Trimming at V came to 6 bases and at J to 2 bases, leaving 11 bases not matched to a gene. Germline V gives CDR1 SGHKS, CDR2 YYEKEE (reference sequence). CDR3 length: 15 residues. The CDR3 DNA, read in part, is TGTGCCAGCAACCCATTAGAGACAGGGACCTACGAG. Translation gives CASNPLETGTYE. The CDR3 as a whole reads CASNPLETGTYEQYF.

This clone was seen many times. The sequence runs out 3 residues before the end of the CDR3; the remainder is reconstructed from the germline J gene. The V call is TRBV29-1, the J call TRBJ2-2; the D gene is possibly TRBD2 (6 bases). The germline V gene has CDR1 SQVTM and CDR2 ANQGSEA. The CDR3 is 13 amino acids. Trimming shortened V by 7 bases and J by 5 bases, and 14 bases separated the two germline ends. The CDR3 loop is CSADGGVTGELFF. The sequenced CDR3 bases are TGCAGCGCTGACGGGGGAGTAACCGGGGAG.